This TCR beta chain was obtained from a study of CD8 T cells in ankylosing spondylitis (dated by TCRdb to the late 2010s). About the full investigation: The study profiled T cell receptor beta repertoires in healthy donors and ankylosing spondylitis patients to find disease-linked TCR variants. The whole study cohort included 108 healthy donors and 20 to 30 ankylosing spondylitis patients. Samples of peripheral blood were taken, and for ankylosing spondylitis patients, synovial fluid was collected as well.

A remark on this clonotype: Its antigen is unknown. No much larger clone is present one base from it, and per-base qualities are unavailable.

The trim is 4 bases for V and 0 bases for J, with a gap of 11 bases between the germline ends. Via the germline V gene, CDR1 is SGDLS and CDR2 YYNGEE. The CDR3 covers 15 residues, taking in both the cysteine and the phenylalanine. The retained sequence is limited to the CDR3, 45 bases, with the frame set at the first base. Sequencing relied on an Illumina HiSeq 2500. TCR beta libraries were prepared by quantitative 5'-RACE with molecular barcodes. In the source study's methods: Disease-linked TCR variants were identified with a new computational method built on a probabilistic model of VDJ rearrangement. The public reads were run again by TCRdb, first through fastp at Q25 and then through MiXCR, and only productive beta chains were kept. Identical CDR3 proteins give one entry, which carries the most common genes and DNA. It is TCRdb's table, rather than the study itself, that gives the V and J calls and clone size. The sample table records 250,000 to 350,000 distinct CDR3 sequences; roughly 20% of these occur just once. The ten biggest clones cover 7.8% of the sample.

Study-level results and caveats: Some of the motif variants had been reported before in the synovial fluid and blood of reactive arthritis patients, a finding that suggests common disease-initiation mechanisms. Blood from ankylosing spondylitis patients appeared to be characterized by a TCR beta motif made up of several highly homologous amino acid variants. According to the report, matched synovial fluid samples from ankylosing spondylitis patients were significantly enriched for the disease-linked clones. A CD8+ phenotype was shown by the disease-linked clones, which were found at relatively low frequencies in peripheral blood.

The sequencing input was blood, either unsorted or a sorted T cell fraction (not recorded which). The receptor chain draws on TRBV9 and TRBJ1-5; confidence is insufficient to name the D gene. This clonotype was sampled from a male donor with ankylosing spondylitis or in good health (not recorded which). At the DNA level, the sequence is TGTGCCAGCAGCTCTGCGGGGAATAGCAATCAGCCCCAGCATTTT. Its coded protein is CASSSAGNSNQPQHF.